The clone carrying this T cell receptor (beta chain) was seen more than once but under ten times. Gene names and germline refer to mouse. The CDR3 is cut off 4 residues early in the read; its end comes from the germline J gene. Cutaneous lymph node cells were pooled, and they were sorted using CD4, CD8alpha, NKG2D, NKG2ACE and other markers. CDR1 is LGHNA and CDR2 is YNLKQL in the germline V gene (reference sequence). Trimming cost V 3 bases and J 6 bases; bases outside gene matches: 2. The CDR3 has 15 residues. Once RNA had been extracted, it was reverse transcribed into cDNA to act as the sequencing template. TCRdb's copy holds only in-frame clones and misses some; the assay was immunoSEQ multiplex PCR. The sample shows around 290,000 clones, none of them appearing just once. The data are from a study of CD8+ T cells in alopecia areata.

Source material: CD4+ T cells sorted from a lymph node. This clonotype was sampled from a C3H/HeJ mouse with alopecia areata. The mice in this strain carry MHC haplotype H2-k. The chain joins TRBV5 to TRBJ2-1; 13 positions agree with TRBD2. CDR3 DNA (partial): TGTGCCAGCAGCCACGGACTGGGGGGGCTTGCT. Translating it yields CASSHGLGGLA. The entire CDR3 sequence reads CASSHGLGGLAEQFF.